This T cell receptor beta chain comes out of a study of T-cell reconstitution after alpha-beta-depleted transplantation in children. The junction had 7 bases not matched to a gene; V was cut back by 1 base and J by 1 base. The length of the CDR3 is 16 residues. Germline CDR1 reads SGHTA; CDR2 reads FQGNSA. Unique molecular identifiers were incorporated during preparation of the TCRbeta library. Each CDR3 protein is one row after TCRdb ran MiXCR on the PCR reads. Among 610,000 or so distinct CDR3 sequences listed, over 20% were seen once. Comments on this clonotype: The antigen remains unidentified.

Notes on the study in general: TCRbeta diversity was high at day 60 in some patients (a result of surviving recipient T cells and thymic progenitors). Newly produced T cells mostly accounted for T-cell counts and diversity one year post-transplant. About two months after transplant, alpha-beta T cells reportedly came from several hundred expanded graft clones.

This sequence joins TRBV7-2 and TRBJ2-7, with 7 bases fitting TRBD2. Sample: PBMCs, taken before TCRalphabeta/CD19-depleted stem cell transplant. The clonotype comes from a boy under three years old with Wiskott-Aldrich syndrome, due to receive a stem cell transplant. The CDR3 reads CASSLEATSRSYEQYF. The CDR3, as DNA: TGTGCCAGCAGCTTAGAGGCGACTAGCCGTTCCTACGAGCAGTACTTC.